This T cell receptor beta chain stems from a study of blood T cell repertoires in COVID-19. Overall study: Some COVID-19 samples were acute and others convalescent; all came from the United States, Italy and Spain. The analysed material was cDNA or gDNA that came from T cells, B-cell-depleted T cells, or PBMCs.

A Seattle source enrolled patients during active infection and followed them longitudinally. Trimming at V came to 4 bases and at J to 0 bases, leaving 5 bases not matched to a gene. The CDR3 has 16 amino acids. The germline V gene has CDR1 SGHKS and CDR2 YYEKEE (reference sequence). As originally analysed: How many nucleated cells were present was estimated from reference gene primer amplification. Libraries were prepared by immunoSEQ multiplex PCR; TCRdb keeps only in-frame clonotypes and omits some of them. For V, J and clone size, that table is used; D and trimming come from the DNA. The sample records a few hundred thousand clones, more than 80% being singletons.

Sequenced material: peripheral blood. The receptor's source is a woman aged 25 to 39 with COVID-19, enrolled during active disease. J is TRBJ2-3 and V is TRBV5-5; 10 positions agree with TRBD1. The CDR3, as DNA: TGTGCCAGCAGCCCGGACAGGGGGACTAGCACAGATACGCAGTATTTT. This translates into CASSPDRGTSTDTQYF.